This entry lists 4 T cell receptor beta chains sequenced from one sample in a study of blood T cell repertoires in COVID-19. Assay used: immunoSEQ multiplex PCR; TCRdb lists only in-frame clones, some missing. The top ten clones hold about 1% of a sample with 100,000 or so clones, approximately 93% of them seen once. The sequenced sample consisted of peripheral blood. Source of these receptors: a man aged 55-75 years with acute or convalescent COVID-19.

This chain connects TRBV9 to TRBJ2-2; 11 nucleotides line up with TRBD2. CDR1 and CDR2 from the germline V gene are SGDLS and YYNGEE. Germline trimming cut 3 bases from V and 2 bases from J; bases unmatched to any gene: 3. The CDR3 has 16 amino acids. The CDR3 protein is CASSAGLAGNTGELFF. The CDR3 DNA sequence: TGTGCCAGCAGCGCCGGACTAGCGGGTAACACCGGGGAGCTGTTTTTT.

Here the CDR3 DNA reads TGTGCCAGCAGCTTGGAATACGGGGACTTGGCATCGTGGCAGCCCCAGCATTTT. This encodes CASSLEYGDLASWQPQHF. This chain joins TRBV5-8 and TRBJ1-5; D is possibly TRBD1 (5 bases). Per the germline V gene, CDR1 is SGHTS and CDR2 is YDEGEE. V was cut by 0 bases and J by 7 bases, with 23 bases left in between. The CDR3 length is 18 residues.

V usage is TRBV28 and J usage is TRBJ1-5; perhaps TRBD1 as D (6 bases). This CDR3 contains 15 residues. From germline, CDR1 is MDHEN and CDR2 SYDVKM. V dropped 4 bases and J dropped 3 bases, with 13 bases sitting between them. CDR3 amino acids: CASSSGSGANQPQHF. In DNA form, the CDR3 reads TGTGCCAGCAGTTCGGGGTCAGGGGCCAATCAGCCCCAGCATTTT.

The chain uses TRBV28 and TRBJ2-1; 7 bases are a match to TRBD2. V shed 6 bases, J shed 7 bases, and the junction held 3 bases outside the gene matches. The CDR3 contains 12 residues. The germline V gene has CDR1 MDHEN and CDR2 SYDVKM. The CDR3 region is CASSTSENEQFF. The CDR3 DNA follows: TGTGCCAGCAGCACTAGCGAGAATGAGCAGTTCTTC. Complete variable domain (other parts from reference TRBV28 and TRBJ2-1): DVKVTQSSRYLVKRTGEKVFLECVQDMDHENMFWYRQDPGLGLRLIYFSYDVKMKEKGDIPEGYSVSREKKERFSLILESASTNQTSMYLCASSTSENEQFFGPGTRLTVL.